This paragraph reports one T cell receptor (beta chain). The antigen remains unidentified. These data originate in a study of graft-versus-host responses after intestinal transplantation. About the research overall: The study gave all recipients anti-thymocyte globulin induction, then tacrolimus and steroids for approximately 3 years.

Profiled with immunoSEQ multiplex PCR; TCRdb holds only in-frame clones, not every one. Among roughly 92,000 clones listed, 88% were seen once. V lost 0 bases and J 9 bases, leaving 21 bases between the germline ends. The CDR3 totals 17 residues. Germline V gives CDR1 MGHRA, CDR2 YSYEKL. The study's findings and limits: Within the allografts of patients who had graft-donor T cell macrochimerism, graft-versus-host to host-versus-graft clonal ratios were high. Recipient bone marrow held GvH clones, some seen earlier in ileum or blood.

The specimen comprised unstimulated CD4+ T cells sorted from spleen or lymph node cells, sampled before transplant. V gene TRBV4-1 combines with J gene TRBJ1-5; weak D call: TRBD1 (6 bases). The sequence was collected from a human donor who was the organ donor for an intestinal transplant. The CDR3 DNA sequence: TGCGCCAGCAGCCAAGAGGGGGGGGCTTCCATCTCCAGGCCCCAGCATTTT. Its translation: CASSQEGGASISRPQHF.